Following are 14 T cell receptor beta chains from one sample sequenced in a study of cytomegalovirus exposure and HLA in healthy donors. The PCR was carried out with 60 Vbeta primers and 13 Jbeta primers. Sequencing used immunoSEQ multiplex PCR; TCRdb keeps in-frame clones, though not all of them. The sample has roughly 84,000 clones; roughly 63% are singletons. The sample taken for sequencing was PBMCs. These TCRs come from a woman between 35 and 50 years old in good health and CMV-seropositive.

CDR3 protein: CASSTTGDGRAGDTQYF. The CDR3 DNA reads TGTGCCAGTAGCACCACTGGAGACGGGAGGGCGGGAGATACGCAGTATTTT. The V gene is TRBV19, the J gene TRBJ2-3; 8 bases agree with TRBD2. The CDR3 runs to 17 residues. CDR1 is LNHDA and CDR2 is SQIVND in the germline V gene (reference sequence). Losses at the gene ends were 6 bases for V and 5 bases for J; bases not matched to a gene: 16.

The chain links TRBV5-6 to TRBJ1-3; D ambiguous. This CDR3 comprises 15 residues. Per germline, CDR1 SGHDT and CDR2 YYEEEE. V lost 4 bases to trimming and J lost 4 bases, with 15 bases between them. The CDR3 loop reads CASSRRVLSGNTIYF. The DNA for the CDR3 is TGTGCCAGCAGCAGGAGGGTCCTGTCGGGAAACACCATATATTTT. Full variable domain (missing parts from reference TRBV5-6 and TRBJ1-3): DAGVTQSPTHLIKTRGQQVTLRCSPKSGHDTVSWYQQALGQGPQFIFQYYEEEERQRGNFPDRFSGHQFPNYSSELNVNALLLGDSALYLCASSRRVLSGNTIYFGEGSWLTVV.

A single count supports this clone. The J gene is TRBJ2-7, the V gene TRBV27, with 7 bases aligning to TRBD2. Trimming took 5 bases from V and 3 from J; bases not matched to a gene: 4. The CDR3 spans 13 residues. In germline, CDR1 is MNHEY, CDR2 SMNVEV (reference sequence). CDR3 in DNA: TGTGCCAGCAGTCATGGGACTAACTACGAGCAGTACTTC. This encodes CASSHGTNYEQYF.

The V call is TRBV27, the J call TRBJ2-7; D is uncertain. Germline values: CDR1 MNHEY, CDR2 SMNVEV (reference sequence). The V end was cut by 4 bases, the J end by 4 bases, with 20 bases between. This CDR3 is 16 amino acids long. The CDR3 spells CASSSRSHTPRYEQYF. The CDR3 DNA follows: TGTGCCAGCAGTTCGAGAAGCCATACCCCGAGGTACGAGCAGTACTTC.

This clone was found a few times. The CDR3 here is CASSLDRGWSNEKLFF. For the CDR3, the DNA is TGTGCCAGCAGCTTAGACAGGGGATGGAGTAATGAAAAACTGTTTTTT. The V call is TRBV7-6, the J call TRBJ1-4, with 7 bases lining up with TRBD1. V dropped 1 base and J dropped 4; count of bases not matched to a gene: 6. Germline CDR1 and CDR2: SGHVS and FNYEAQ. This CDR3 spans 16 amino acids.

In its sample, this clone was seen once. The chain carries TRBV7-6 and TRBJ1-2, with 10 bases fitting TRBD1. V shed 5 bases and J 4 bases; nucleotides not matched to a gene: 7. The CDR3 is 15 residues long. From germline, CDR1 is SGHVS and CDR2 FNYEAQ. CDR3 sequence (DNA): TGTGCCAGCAGCCCTTTGACAGGGGGCGCCTATGGCTACACCTTC. This gives the protein CASSPLTGGAYGYTF.

This clone is a singleton in its sample. The rearrangement uses TRBV28 and TRBJ1-5, with unresolved D. Germline V gene sequence: CDR1 MDHEN, CDR2 SYDVKM. V was pared by 6 bases and J by 5 bases, with 11 bases between. CDR3 length equals 13 residues. CDR3 region: CASSSAAYQPQHF. CDR3 DNA: TGTGCCAGCAGCTCAGCGGCGTATCAGCCCCAGCATTTT.

This clone was picked up one time. The chain carries TRBV5-5 and TRBJ2-7; TRBD2 aligns across 10 bases. Germline lookup yields CDR1 SGHKS and CDR2 YYEKEE (reference sequence). CDR3 length: 15 amino acids. V was pared by 2 bases and J by 0 bases, with 2 bases of the junction left unmatched. The DNA of the CDR3 is TGTGCCAGCAGCTTTCTAGCGGGAGTCTCCTACGAGCAGTACTTC. Translated, it gives CASSFLAGVSYEQYF.

The V and J genes are TRBV4-3 and TRBJ1-2; TRBD1 aligns across 8 bases. V shed 0 bases, J shed 5 bases, and the junction held 5 bases outside the gene matches. CDR3 length equals 15 residues. The germline gives CDR1 LGHNA, CDR2 YSLEER. In DNA, the CDR3 is TGCGCCAGCAGCCAAGAGAACAGGGGGAGATATGGCTACACCTTC. Its translation: CASSQENRGRYGYTF.

The V call is TRBV7-9, the J call TRBJ2-7, with D hard to call. Trimming stripped 0 bases from V and 3 bases from J, with 6 bases between. There are 13 residues in the CDR3. The germline CDR1 and CDR2 sequences are SEHNR and FQNEAQ (reference sequence). The CDR3 region is CASSLATYYEQYF. The CDR3 nucleotides are TGTGCCAGCAGCTTAGCAACCTACTACGAGCAGTACTTC.

The CDR3: CASSQGIPASVSTDTQYF. In DNA, the CDR3 is TGCGCCAGCAGCCAAGGAATCCCCGCTAGCGTTAGCACAGATACGCAGTATTTT. The chain is built from TRBV4-3 and TRBJ2-3, with a possible D match to TRBD2 (6 bases). This CDR3 spans 18 amino acids. CDR1 is LGHNA, CDR2 YSLEER, per germline. Trimming left V 1 base short and J 0 bases short, with 17 bases between.

The chain couples TRBV2 to TRBJ2-5; 11 bases agree with TRBD2. Trimming at V came to 6 bases and at J to 5 bases, leaving 11 bases not matched to a gene. Germline V gene sequence: CDR1 SNHLY, CDR2 FYNNEI. The CDR3 covers 16 residues. In nucleotides, the CDR3 is TGTGCCAGCAGGGGGACTAGCGGCCCTCGGAGGGAGACCCAGTACTTC. Its protein is CASRGTSGPRRETQYF.

The table lists this clone with a few counts. The chain carries TRBV13 and TRBJ1-6, with 7 bases aligning to TRBD1. CDR1 and CDR2 from the germline V gene are PRHDT and FYEKMQ (reference sequence). J was trimmed by 6 bases and V by 2 bases; bases with no gene match: 1. CDR3 length: 14 amino acids. The CDR3 region is CASSLRDSNSPLHF. CDR3 sequence (DNA): TGTGCCAGCAGCTTAAGGGACAGTAATTCACCCCTCCACTTT.

The CDR3 is CATSLGGLAGNNEQFF. CDR3 bases: TGTGCCACCAGCTTAGGGGGACTAGCGGGCAACAATGAGCAGTTCTTC. The chain couples TRBV15 to TRBJ2-1; TRBD2 agrees at 12 bases. CDR1 LNHNV and CDR2 YYDKDF come from the germline V gene (reference sequence). V lost 5 bases and J lost 5; bases outside the gene matches: 7. The CDR3 runs to 16 residues.